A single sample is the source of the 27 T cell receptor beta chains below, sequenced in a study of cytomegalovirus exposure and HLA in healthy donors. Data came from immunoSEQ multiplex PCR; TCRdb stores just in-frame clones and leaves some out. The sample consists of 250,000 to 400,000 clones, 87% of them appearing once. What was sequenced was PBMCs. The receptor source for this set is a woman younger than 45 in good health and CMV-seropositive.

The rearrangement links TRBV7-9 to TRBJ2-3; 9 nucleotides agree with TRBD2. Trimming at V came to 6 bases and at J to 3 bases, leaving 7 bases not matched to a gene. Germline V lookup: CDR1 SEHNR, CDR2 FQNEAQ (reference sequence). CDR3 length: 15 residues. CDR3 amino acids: CASSTDGLATDTQYF. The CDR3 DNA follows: TGTGCCAGCAGTACAGACGGACTAGCGACAGATACGCAGTATTTT.

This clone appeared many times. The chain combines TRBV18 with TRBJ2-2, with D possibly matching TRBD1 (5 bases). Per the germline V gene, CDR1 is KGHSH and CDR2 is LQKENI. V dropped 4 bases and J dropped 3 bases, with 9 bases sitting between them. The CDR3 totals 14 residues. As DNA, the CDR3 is TGTGCCAGCTCACAGGGGTCGGACACCGGGGAGCTGTTTTTT. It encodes CASSQGSDTGELFF.

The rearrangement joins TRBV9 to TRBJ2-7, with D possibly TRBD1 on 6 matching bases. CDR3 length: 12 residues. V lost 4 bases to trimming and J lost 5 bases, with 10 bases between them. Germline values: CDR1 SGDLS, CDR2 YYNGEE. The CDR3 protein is CASSPQGNEQYF. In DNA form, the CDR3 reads TGTGCCAGCAGCCCCCAGGGGAACGAGCAGTACTTC.

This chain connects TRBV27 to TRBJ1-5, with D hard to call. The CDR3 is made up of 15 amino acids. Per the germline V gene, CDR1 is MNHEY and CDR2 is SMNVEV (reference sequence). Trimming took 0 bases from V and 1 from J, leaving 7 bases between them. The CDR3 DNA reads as TGTGCCAGCAGTTTATCGGAGGGAAGCAATCAGCCCCAGCATTTT. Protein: CASSLSEGSNQPQHF.

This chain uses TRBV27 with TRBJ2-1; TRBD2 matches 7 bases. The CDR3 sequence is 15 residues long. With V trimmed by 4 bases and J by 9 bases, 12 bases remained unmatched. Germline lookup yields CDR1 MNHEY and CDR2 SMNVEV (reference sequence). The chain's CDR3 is CASSSPREIRSEQFF. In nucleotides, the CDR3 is TGTGCCAGCAGTTCCCCGCGGGAGATTCGAAGTGAGCAGTTCTTC.

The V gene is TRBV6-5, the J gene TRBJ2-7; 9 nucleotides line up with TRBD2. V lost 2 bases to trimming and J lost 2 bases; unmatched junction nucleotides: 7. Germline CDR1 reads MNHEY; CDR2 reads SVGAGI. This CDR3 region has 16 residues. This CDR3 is CASSYGSASGTYEQYF. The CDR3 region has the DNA TGTGCCAGCAGTTACGGGTCGGCTAGCGGGACCTACGAGCAGTACTTC.

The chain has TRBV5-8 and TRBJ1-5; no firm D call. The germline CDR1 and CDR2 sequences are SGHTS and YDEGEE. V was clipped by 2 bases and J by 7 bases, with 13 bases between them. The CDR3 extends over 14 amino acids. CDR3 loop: CASSFLRLGQPQHF. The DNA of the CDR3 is TGTGCCAGCAGCTTTTTACGCCTCGGCCAGCCCCAGCATTTT.

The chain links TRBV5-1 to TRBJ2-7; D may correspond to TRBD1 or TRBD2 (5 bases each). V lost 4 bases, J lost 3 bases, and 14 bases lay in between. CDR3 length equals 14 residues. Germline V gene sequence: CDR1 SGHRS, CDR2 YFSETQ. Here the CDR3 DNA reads TGCGCCAGCAGCACCGGGGCAGGAAACTACGAGCAGTACTTC. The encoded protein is CASSTGAGNYEQYF. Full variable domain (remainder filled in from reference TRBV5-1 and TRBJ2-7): KAGVTQTPRYLIKTRGQQVTLSCSPISGHRSVSWYQQTPGQGLQFLFEYFSETQRNKGNFPGRFSGRQFSNSRSEMNVSTLELGDSALYLCASSTGAGNYEQYFGPGTRLTVT.

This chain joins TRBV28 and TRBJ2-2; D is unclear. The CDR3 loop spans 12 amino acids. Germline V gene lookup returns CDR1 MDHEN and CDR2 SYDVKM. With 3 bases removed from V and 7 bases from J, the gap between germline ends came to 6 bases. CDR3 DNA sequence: TGTGCCAGCAGTTTTGGTGTCGGGGAGCTGTTTTTT. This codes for CASSFGVGELFF.

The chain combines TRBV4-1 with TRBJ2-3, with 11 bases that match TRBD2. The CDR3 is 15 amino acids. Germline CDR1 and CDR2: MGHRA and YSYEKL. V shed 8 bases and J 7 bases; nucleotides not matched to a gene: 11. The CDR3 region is CASGGLADSGHTQYF. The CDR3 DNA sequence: TGCGCCAGCGGGGGACTAGCGGATTCCGGGCATACGCAGTATTTT.

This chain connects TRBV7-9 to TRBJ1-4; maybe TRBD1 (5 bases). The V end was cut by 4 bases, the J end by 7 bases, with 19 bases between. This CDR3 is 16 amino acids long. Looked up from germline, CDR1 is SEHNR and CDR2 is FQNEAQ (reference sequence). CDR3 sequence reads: CASSSERSRVGEKLFF. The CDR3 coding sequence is TGTGCCAGCAGCTCCGAGCGGTCCAGGGTGGGTGAAAAACTGTTTTTT.

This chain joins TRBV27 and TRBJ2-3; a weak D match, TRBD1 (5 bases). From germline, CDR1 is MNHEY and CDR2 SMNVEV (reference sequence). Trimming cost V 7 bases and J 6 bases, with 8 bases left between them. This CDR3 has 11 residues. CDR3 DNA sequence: TGTGCCAGCACCAGGGCCGATACGCAGTATTTT. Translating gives CASTRADTQYF.

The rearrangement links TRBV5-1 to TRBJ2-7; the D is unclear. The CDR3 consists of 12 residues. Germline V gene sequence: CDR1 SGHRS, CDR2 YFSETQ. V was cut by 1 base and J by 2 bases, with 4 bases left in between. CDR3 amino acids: CASSLTTYEQYF. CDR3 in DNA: TGCGCCAGCAGCTTGACAACCTACGAGCAGTACTTC.

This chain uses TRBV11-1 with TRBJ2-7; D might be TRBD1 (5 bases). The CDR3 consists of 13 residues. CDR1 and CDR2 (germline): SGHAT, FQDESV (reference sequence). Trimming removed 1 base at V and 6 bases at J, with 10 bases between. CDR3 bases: TGTGCCAGCAGCTTAGTGGCAGGGCCCGAGCAGTACTTC. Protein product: CASSLVAGPEQYF.

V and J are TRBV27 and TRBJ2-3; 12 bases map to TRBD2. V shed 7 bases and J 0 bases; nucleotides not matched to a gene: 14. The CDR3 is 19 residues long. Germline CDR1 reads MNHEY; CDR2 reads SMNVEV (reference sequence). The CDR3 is CASIPTSGRGSASTDTQYF. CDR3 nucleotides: TGTGCCAGCATTCCGACTAGCGGGAGAGGTTCTGCTAGCACAGATACGCAGTATTTT.

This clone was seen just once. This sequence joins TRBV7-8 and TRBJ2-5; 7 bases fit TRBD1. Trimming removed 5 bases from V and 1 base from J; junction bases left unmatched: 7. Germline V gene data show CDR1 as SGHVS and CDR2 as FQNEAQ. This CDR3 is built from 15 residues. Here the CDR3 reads CASSGGQAIQETQYF. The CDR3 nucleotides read TGTGCCAGCAGCGGAGGACAGGCCATCCAAGAGACCCAGTACTTC.

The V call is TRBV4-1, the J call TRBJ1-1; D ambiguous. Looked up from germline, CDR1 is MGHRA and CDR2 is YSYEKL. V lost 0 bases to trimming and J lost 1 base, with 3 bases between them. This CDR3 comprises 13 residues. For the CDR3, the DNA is TGCGCCAGCAGCCAAGAGCAGAACACTGAAGCTTTCTTT. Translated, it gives CASSQEQNTEAFF.

The CDR3 spells CASSQESTAGLFSFYYGYTF. In DNA, the CDR3 is TGCGCCAGCAGCCAAGAAAGTACGGCAGGCCTGTTCTCCTTTTACTATGGCTACACCTTC. V gene TRBV4-1 combines with J gene TRBJ1-2; the D is unclear. This CDR3 is 20 amino acids long. Per the germline V gene, CDR1 is MGHRA and CDR2 is YSYEKL. The germline V and J ends were trimmed by 0 bases and 3 bases, with 26 bases remaining between them.

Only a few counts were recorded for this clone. The CDR3 sequence is CASSFSVEAFF. CDR3 DNA sequence: TGTGCCAGCAGCTTTTCGGTTGAAGCTTTCTTT. The rearrangement links TRBV11-1 to TRBJ1-1; D uncertain. V shed 3 bases and J shed 7 bases, with 6 bases lying between them. The CDR3 extends over 11 amino acids. Germline CDR1 is SGHAT and CDR2 is FQDESV (reference sequence).

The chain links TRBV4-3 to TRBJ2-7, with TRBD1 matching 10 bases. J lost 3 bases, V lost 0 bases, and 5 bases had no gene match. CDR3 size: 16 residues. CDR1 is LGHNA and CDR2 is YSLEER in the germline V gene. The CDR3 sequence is CASSQDLGQGSYEQYF. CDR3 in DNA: TGCGCCAGCAGCCAAGACCTGGGACAGGGGAGCTACGAGCAGTACTTC.

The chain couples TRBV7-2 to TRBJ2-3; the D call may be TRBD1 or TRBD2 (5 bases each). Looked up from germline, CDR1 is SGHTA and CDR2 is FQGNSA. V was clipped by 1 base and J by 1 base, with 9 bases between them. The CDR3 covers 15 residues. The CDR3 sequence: CASSLDQGGTDTQYF. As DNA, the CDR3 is TGTGCCAGCAGCTTAGATCAGGGAGGCACAGATACGCAGTATTTT.

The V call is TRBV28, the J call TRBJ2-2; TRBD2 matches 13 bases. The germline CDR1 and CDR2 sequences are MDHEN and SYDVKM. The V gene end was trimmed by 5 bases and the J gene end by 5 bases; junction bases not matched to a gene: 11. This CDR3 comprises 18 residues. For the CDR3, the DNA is TGTGCCAGCAGTCCGACCGCAGGACTAGCGGGAGTAACCGGGGAGCTGTTTTTT. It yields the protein CASSPTAGLAGVTGELFF.

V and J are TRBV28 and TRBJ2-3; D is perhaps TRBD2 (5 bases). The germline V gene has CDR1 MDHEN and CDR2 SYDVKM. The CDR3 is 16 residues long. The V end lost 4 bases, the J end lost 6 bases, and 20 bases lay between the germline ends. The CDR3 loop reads CASSSLGERPGDTQYF. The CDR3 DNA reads TGTGCCAGCAGTTCCCTGGGTGAGCGGCCGGGTGATACGCAGTATTTT.

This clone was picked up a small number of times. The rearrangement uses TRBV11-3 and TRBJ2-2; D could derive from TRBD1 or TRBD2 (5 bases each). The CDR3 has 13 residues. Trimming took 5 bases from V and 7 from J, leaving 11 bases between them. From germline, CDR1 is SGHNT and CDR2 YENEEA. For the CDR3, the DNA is TGTGCCAGCAGCACAAGAGGGGACGGGGAGCTGTTTTTT. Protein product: CASSTRGDGELFF.

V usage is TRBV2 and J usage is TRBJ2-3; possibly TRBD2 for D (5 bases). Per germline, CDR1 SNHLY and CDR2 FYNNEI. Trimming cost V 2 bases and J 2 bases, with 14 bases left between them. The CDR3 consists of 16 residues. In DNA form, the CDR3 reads TGTGCCAGCAGTGAACTCAAATCGGGGTACACAGATACGCAGTATTTT. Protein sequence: CASSELKSGYTDTQYF.

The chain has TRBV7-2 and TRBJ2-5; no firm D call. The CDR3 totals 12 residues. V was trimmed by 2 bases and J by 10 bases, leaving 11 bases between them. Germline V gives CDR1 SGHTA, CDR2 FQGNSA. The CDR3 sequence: CASSLYGLHQYF. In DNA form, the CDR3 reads TGTGCCAGCAGCTTATATGGCCTTCACCAGTACTTC.

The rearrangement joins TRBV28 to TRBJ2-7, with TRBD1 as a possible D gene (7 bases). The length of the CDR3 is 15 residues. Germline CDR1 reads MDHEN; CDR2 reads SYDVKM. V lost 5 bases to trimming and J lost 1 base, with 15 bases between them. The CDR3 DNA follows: TGTGCCAGCAGTCGGGGGACAGTCCTATCCTACGAGCAGTACTTC. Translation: CASSRGTVLSYEQYF.